These 17 T cell receptor beta chains were sequenced from one sample in a study of vaccination effects on CD4 cells after COVID-19 (dated by TCRdb to the early 2020s). The library came from the immunoSEQ multiplex PCR assay. TCRdb stores this immuneACCESS table with in-frame sequences only. Part of the clones is absent; in the studies checked, under half of the shortfall reflects unresolved V genes, and no reason is known for the rest. This sample is represented by under 40,000 clones; approximately 75% of them were singletons. The ten top clones hold roughly 12% of the sample. In the ViraFEST assay, PBMC were stimulated with viral peptide pools, and TCR sequencing was then used to find antigen-specific CD4+ T cell clonotypes based on their expansion. After less than 13 days of culture, CD4+ T cells were isolated with the EasySep CD4+ T cell isolation kit. Each participant received two doses of an mRNA SARS-CoV-2 vaccine, either BNT162b2 or mRNA-1273.

The antigens these receptors bind are not known. The specimen was CD4+ T cells from PBMCs cultured with HCoV-229E spike peptides, collected after COVID-19 vaccination. This sample's cell subset or site label indicates: HCoV-229E spike overlapping peptide pool stimulation. Receptors were obtained from a human donor who received a COVID-19 vaccine.

The rearrangement joins TRBV30 to TRBJ1-2; D may be TRBD1 (6 bases). Looked up from germline, CDR1 is GTSNPN and CDR2 is SVGIG (reference sequence). The CDR3 is 15 amino acids. V lost 3 bases to trimming and J lost 8 bases, with 22 bases between them. CDR3 in amino acids: CAWRNVDRLMGGYTF. CDR3 nucleotides: TGTGCCTGGAGGAACGTCGACAGGTTAATGGGGGGCTACACCTTC.

The chain joins TRBV5-6 to TRBJ1-4, with D unclear. Germline CDR1 is SGHDT and CDR2 is YYEEEE. The CDR3 spans 17 residues. Deletions cut 0 bases from V and 9 bases from J, with 21 bases between. CDR3 sequence reads: CASSLEGLSFVGKKLFF. The CDR3 DNA sequence: TGTGCCAGCAGCTTGGAGGGTCTCTCCTTTGTGGGGAAAAAACTGTTTTTT.

This clone was observed a single time. The genes are TRBV2 and TRBJ1-1, with D perhaps TRBD1 (5 bases). Germline V gene lookup returns CDR1 SNHLY and CDR2 FYNNEI. Between the trimmed V and J ends, which lost 0 bases and 5 bases, there was a span of 16 bases. The CDR3 is 16 amino acids. In DNA form, the CDR3 reads TGTGCCAGCAGTGAAGCGTGGGGGGTTGCAGGGACTGAAGCTTTCTTT. Protein: CASSEAWGVAGTEAFF.

This clone was detected once. V gene TRBV2 combines with J gene TRBJ2-5; possibly TRBD1 or TRBD2 for D (6 bases each). Deletions cut 8 bases from V and 5 bases from J, with 12 bases between. This CDR3 has 12 residues. Per the germline V gene, CDR1 is SNHLY and CDR2 is FYNNEI. In DNA form, the CDR3 reads TGTGCCAGCGCGGGACATTGGGAGACCCAGTACTTC. This encodes CASAGHWETQYF. The full variable domain, in which reference TRBV2 and TRBJ2-5 provide the parts outside the CDR3, is EPEVTQTPSHQVTQMGQEVILRCVPISNHLYFYWYRQILGQKVEFLVSFYNNEISEKSEIFDDQFSVERPDGSNFTLKIRSTKLEDSAMYFCASAGHWETQYFGPGTRLLVL.

The V gene is TRBV12-3 or TRBV12-4, the J gene TRBJ2-2, with D perhaps TRBD2 (6 bases). This CDR3 has 13 residues. The germline V and J ends were trimmed by 5 bases and 6 bases, with 10 bases remaining between them. The CDR3 protein is CASSPRLAGELFF. As DNA, the CDR3 is TGTGCCAGCAGTCCCCGACTAGCCGGGGAGCTGTTTTTT.

CDR3 DNA sequence: TGTGCCAGCAGTTACCGTGGGACAGGGATGGATGGCTACACCTTC. Translated, it gives CASSYRGTGMDGYTF. The chain recombines TRBV6-6 with TRBJ1-2, with 9 bases lining up with TRBD1. This CDR3 has 15 residues. Losses at the gene ends were 2 bases for V and 6 bases for J; bases not matched to a gene: 7. CDR1 is MNHNY, CDR2 SVGAGI, per germline (reference sequence).

The chain has TRBV6-5 and TRBJ2-7; possibly TRBD1 for D (6 bases). In germline, CDR1 is MNHEY, CDR2 SVGAGI. V gave up 10 bases and J gave up 1 base, with 11 bases separating them. This CDR3 comprises 12 residues. The CDR3 reads CATRDISYEQYF. CDR3 bases: TGTGCCACCCGGGACATTTCCTACGAGCAGTACTTC.

Comments on this clone: One junction end does not reproduce the germline sequence, and a read error may be involved. The gene calls are TRBV5-1 and TRBJ2-1; possibly TRBD2 for D (5 bases). Per germline, CDR1 SGHRS and CDR2 YFSETQ. The CDR3 consists of 14 residues. The CDR3 nucleotides read TGCGCCAGCACTTCCGAGGACTTGGCGGGCCCGAGGGTCTTC. Its protein product is CASTSEDLAGPRVF.

This chain connects TRBV9 to TRBJ2-7, with 12 bases aligning to TRBD1. V lost 4 bases and J lost 0; bases outside the gene matches: 2. From germline, CDR1 is SGDLS and CDR2 YYNGEE. The CDR3 spans 15 residues. This chain's CDR3 is CASSRGQGASYEQYF. The CDR3, as DNA: TGTGCCAGCAGCAGGGGACAGGGGGCCTCCTACGAGCAGTACTTC.

This clone has a handful of counts. CDR3 nucleotides: TGTGCCTGGAGTGTGGGGGTTGGAGAGACCCAGTACTTC. Translating it yields CAWSVGVGETQYF. The chain combines TRBV30 with TRBJ2-5; D might be TRBD1 or TRBD2, each matching 5 bases. The CDR3 length is 13 residues. V was cut by 0 bases and J by 4 bases, with 9 bases left in between. Per germline, CDR1 GTSNPN and CDR2 SVGIG (reference sequence).

The chain links TRBV4-1 to TRBJ2-3, with 7 bases lining up with TRBD2. This CDR3 contains 18 residues. CDR1 is MGHRA and CDR2 is YSYEKL in the germline V gene. V was clipped by 8 bases and J by 0 bases; unmatched bases: 17. The CDR3 sequence: CASGGGAGNYTSTDTQYF. The CDR3 DNA is TGCGCCAGCGGGGGGGGTGCGGGCAACTATACTAGCACAGATACGCAGTATTTT.

The chain uses TRBV2 and TRBJ1-1; weak D call: TRBD1 (5 bases). This CDR3 is built from 15 residues. Germline CDR1 is SNHLY and CDR2 is FYNNEI. V was trimmed by 8 bases and J by 7 bases, leaving 23 bases between them. The CDR3 DNA reads as TGTGCCAGCGGTAACCGGGAGCTCCCAAGGGGTGAAGCTTTCTTT. Amino acid sequence: CASGNRELPRGEAFF.

The chain employs TRBV18 and TRBJ1-4, with D perhaps matching TRBD1 (5 bases). The CDR3 is made up of 15 amino acids. Germline loops: CDR1 KGHSH, CDR2 LQKENI. Trimming cost V 4 bases and J 3 bases, with 12 bases left between them. As DNA, the CDR3 is TGTGCCAGCTCACGGTGGGACGGGTCTAATGAAAAACTGTTTTTT. Its protein is CASSRWDGSNEKLFF.

This sequence joins TRBV19 and TRBJ2-3, with TRBD1 identical over 7 bases. The CDR3 covers 16 residues. With V trimmed by 4 bases and J by 5 bases, 12 bases remained unmatched. Germline V gene data show CDR1 as LNHDA and CDR2 as SQIVND (reference sequence). CDR3 sequence: CASSSDYRGWGDTQYF. The DNA for the CDR3 is TGTGCCAGTAGTAGCGACTACAGGGGTTGGGGAGATACGCAGTATTTT.

The chain is built from TRBV6-5 and TRBJ1-1; D gene uncertain. The CDR3 sequence is 14 residues long. Deletions cut 5 bases from V and 2 bases from J, with 12 bases between. Germline values: CDR1 MNHEY, CDR2 SVGAGI. CDR3 DNA sequence: TGTGCCAGCAGTCGGGTCGCCCACAACACTGAAGCTTTCTTT. Its translation is CASSRVAHNTEAFF.

This chain joins TRBV5-6 and TRBJ2-7; TRBD2 agrees at 7 bases. V lost 1 base and J lost 2; bases outside the gene matches: 18. The CDR3 covers 19 residues. Germline CDR1 and CDR2: SGHDT and YYEEEE. CDR3 DNA: TGTGCCAGCAGCTTGTTTGTCAGCGGGGTGAGGGACTCGGCCTACGAGCAGTACTTC. It specifies CASSLFVSGVRDSAYEQYF. Complete variable domain (other parts from reference TRBV5-6 and TRBJ2-7): DAGVTQSPTHLIKTRGQQVTLRCSPKSGHDTVSWYQQALGQGPQFIFQYYEEEERQRGNFPDRFSGHQFPNYSSELNVNALLLGDSALYLCASSLFVSGVRDSAYEQYFGPGTRLTVT.

This rearrangement joins TRBV21-1 to TRBJ2-7; TRBD1, the table's D call, lacks a check against the DNA. TRBV21-1 is classified as a pseudogene. CDR3 length: 15 amino acids. CDR3 nucleotides: TGTGCCAGCAGCTTAAGCAGGGGGCATAGATACGAGCAGTACTTC. Amino acids: CASSLSRGHRYEQYF.